Listed below are T cell receptor beta chains from one sample, sequenced in a study of T cells in Graves' hyperthyroidism and ophthalmopathy. TCRdb itself ran the multiplex PCR reads through MiXCR, one entry per CDR3 protein. The profile shows about 840,000 distinct CDR3 sequences, 38% of them singletons. The sequenced sample was blood. The receptors derive from a man younger than 35 with Graves' hyperthyroidism. The CDR3 runs from the conserved cysteine through the conserved F or W. The order of the fields is clone size, J gene, V gene, D gene, CDR3 protein, CDR3 DNA. D genes are given only for firm matches. The size field is filled for only some rows; it gives once, few, many or a size class.

NA TRBJ2-3 TRBV10-3 NA CALRKDGRTDTQYF TGTGCCTTACGAAAGGACGGCCGCACAGATACGCAGTATTTT
NA TRBJ2-2 TRBV19 NA CASLKYRGDTGELFF TGTGCCAGCCTAAAGTATAGGGGTGACACCGGGGAGCTGTTTTTT
few TRBJ2-7 TRBV7-8 TRBD2 CASSLAFGGGAYKQYF TGTGCCAGCAGCTTAGCGTTTGGCGGGGGGGCCTATAAGCAGTACTTC
few TRBJ2-7 TRBV4-2 TRBD2 CASSQLGLAVYEQYF TGTGCCAGCAGCCAGCTGGGACTAGCGGTCTACGAGCAGTACTTC
many TRBJ1-5 TRBV25-1 TRBD1 CASATGEQQPQHF TGTGCCAGCGCGACAGGGGAACAGCAGCCCCAGCATTTT
NA TRBJ1-1 TRBV19 NA CAWMRGPNTEAFF TGTGCCTGGATGAGGGGACCGAACACTGAAGCTTTCTTT
many TRBJ1-2 TRBV7-2 NA CASSSGRGGYGYTF TGTGCCAGCAGCTCCGGCCGAGGGGGCTATGGCTACACCTTC
NA TRBJ2-5 TRBV29-1 NA CSVEEGKGTAQYF TGCAGCGTTGAAGAGGGTAAAGGTACGGCCCAGTACTTC
many TRBJ2-7 TRBV29-1 TRBD2 CSVAGGSAYEQYF TGCAGCGTCGCGGGGGGATCCGCCTACGAGCAGTACTTC
many TRBJ1-1 TRBV29-1 NA CSVEVIEAFF TGCAGCGTTGAGGTGATTGAAGCTTTCTTT
NA TRBJ2-5 TRBV19 NA CASSPDPSGETQYF TGTGCCAGTAGTCCAGACCCTTCAGGGGAGACCCAGTACTTC
NA TRBJ1-5 TRBV12-3/TRBV12-4 TRBD1 CASSTGQGDAQPQHF TGTGCCAGCAGTACCGGACAGGGGGATGCTCAGCCCCAGCATTTT
NA TRBJ1-2 TRBV2 TRBD1 CASSPGTGGANYGYTF TGTGCCAGCAGTCCCGGGACAGGGGGCGCAAACTATGGCTACACCTTC
NA TRBJ1-1 TRBV11-2 TRBD1 CASKGQGNTEAFF TGTGCCAGTAAGGGACAGGGGAACACTGAAGCTTTCTTT
few TRBJ1-4 TRBV7-9 NA CASSWEDTTTNEKLFF TGTGCCAGCAGCTGGGAGGACACGACAACTAATGAAAAACTGTTTTTT
NA TRBJ1-4 TRBV7-2 NA CASSQLGGSEEKLFF TGTGCCAGCAGCCAACTGGGGGGGAGCGAAGAAAAACTGTTTTTT
NA TRBJ2-6 TRBV7-2 TRBD2 CASSRSLAGGTGANVLTF TGTGCCAGCAGCCGAAGCCTAGCGGGAGGGACTGGGGCCAACGTCCTGACTTTC
NA TRBJ1-6 TRBV14 TRBD1 CASSQSDRTILPSYNSPLHF TGTGCCAGCAGCCAATCGGACAGGACGATTCTGCCCTCCTATAATTCACCCCTCCACTTT
many TRBJ2-7 TRBV15 NA CATSRGRDGYEQYF TGTGCCACCAGCAGGGGCCGTGACGGTTACGAGCAGTACTTC
NA TRBJ2-2 TRBV20-1 NA CSARGGKRTGELFF TGCAGTGCTAGAGGAGGGAAGCGTACCGGGGAGCTGTTTTTT
NA TRBJ1-1 TRBV7-2 NA CAGSRASITEAFF TGTGCCGGCAGCCGGGCAAGTATAACTGAAGCTTTCTTT
few TRBJ1-4 TRBV9 NA CASSALSQPVGANEKLFF TGTGCCAGCAGCGCTCTTTCCCAACCGGTCGGGGCTAATGAAAAACTGTTTTTT
NA TRBJ2-5 TRBV13 NA CASSLGALNRQETQYF TGTGCCAGCAGCTTGGGGGCCCTCAACAGGCAAGAGACCCAGTACTTC
many TRBJ1-1 TRBV19 NA CASSIPSYTEAFF TGTGCCAGTAGTATCCCCAGCTACACTGAAGCTTTCTTT
NA TRBJ2-7 TRBV7-9 NA CASSLMTDSTYEQYF TGTGCCAGCAGCTTAATGACTGACAGTACCTACGAGCAGTACTTC
once TRBJ2-5 TRBV27 NA CASSLSGTPETQYF TGTGCCAGCAGTTTATCAGGGACCCCGGAGACCCAGTACTTC
many TRBJ1-2 TRBV12-3/TRBV12-4 NA CASSLGTFNYGYTF TGTGCCAGCAGTTTAGGGACCTTTAACTATGGCTACACCTTC
few TRBJ1-1 TRBV6-5 TRBD1 CASSFVPGTALDTEAFF TGTGCCAGCAGTTTCGTCCCTGGGACAGCATTGGACACTGAAGCTTTCTTT
many TRBJ1-1 TRBV19 NA CASSQGTLLNTEAFF TGTGCCAGTAGCCAGGGGACACTCCTGAACACTGAAGCTTTCTTT
NA TRBJ2-3 TRBV7-9 TRBD2 CASSFTGTTLGDTQYF TGTGCCAGCAGCTTCACCGGGACTACCTTAGGGGATACGCAGTATTTT
many TRBJ2-7 TRBV7-2 NA CASSLEQYEQYF TGTGCCAGCAGCTTAGAACAGTACGAGCAGTACTTC
many TRBJ1-1 TRBV25-1 NA CASSEYPGNTEAFF TGTGCCAGCAGTGAATATCCCGGGAACACTGAAGCTTTCTTT
many TRBJ2-5 TRBV20-1 NA CSAAGTLGETQYF TGCAGTGCTGCCGGGACGCTGGGAGAGACCCAGTACTTC
NA TRBJ2-5 TRBV7-8 TRBD2 CASQRGGHGTGETQYF TGTGCCAGCCAACGCGGGGGGCACGGCACCGGGGAGACCCAGTACTTC
many TRBJ1-1 TRBV29-1 NA CSAVQGTEAFF TGCAGCGCCGTACAGGGTACTGAAGCTTTCTTT
once TRBJ2-5 TRBV5-1 NA CASGPDTRQETQYF TGCGCCAGCGGACCTGACACCCGACAGGAGACCCAGTACTTC